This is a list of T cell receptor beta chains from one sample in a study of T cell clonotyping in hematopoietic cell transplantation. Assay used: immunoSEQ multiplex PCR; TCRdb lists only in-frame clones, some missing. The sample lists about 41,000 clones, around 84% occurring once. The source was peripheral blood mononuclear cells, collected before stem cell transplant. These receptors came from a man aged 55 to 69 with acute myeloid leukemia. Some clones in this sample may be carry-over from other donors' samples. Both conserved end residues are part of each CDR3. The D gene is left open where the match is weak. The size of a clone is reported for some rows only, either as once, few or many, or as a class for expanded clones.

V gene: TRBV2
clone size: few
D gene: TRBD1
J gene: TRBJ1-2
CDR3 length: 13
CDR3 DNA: TGTGCCAGCAGTCGAGGACAGGAGTATGGCTACACCTTC
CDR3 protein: CASSRGQEYGYTF

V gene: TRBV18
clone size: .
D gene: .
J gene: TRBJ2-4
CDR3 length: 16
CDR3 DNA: TGTGCCAGCTCACCAGTTCCAGGGTCTTCCAAAAACATTCAGTACTTC
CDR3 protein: CASSPVPGSSKNIQYF

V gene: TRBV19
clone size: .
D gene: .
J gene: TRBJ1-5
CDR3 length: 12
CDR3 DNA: TGTGCCACCCGAGGTAGCAATCAGCCCCAGCATTTT
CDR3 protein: CATRGSNQPQHF

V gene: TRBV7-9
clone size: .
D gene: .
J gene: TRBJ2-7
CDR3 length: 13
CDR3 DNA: TGTGCCAGCAGCTTAGGAGGGACACAAGAGCAGTACTTC
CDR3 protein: CASSLGGTQEQYF

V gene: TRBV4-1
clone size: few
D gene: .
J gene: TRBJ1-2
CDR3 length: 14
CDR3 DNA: TGCGCCAGCAGCCAAGATAAAGGGATGCTTGGCTACACCTTC
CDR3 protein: CASSQDKGMLGYTF

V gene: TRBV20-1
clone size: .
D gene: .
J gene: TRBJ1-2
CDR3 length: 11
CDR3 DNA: TGCAGTCCAAGACAAGGCCATGGCTACACCTTC
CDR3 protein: CSPRQGHGYTF

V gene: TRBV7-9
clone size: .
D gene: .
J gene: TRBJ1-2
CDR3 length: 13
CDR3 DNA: TGTGCCAGCAGCTTAGTACAAAACTATGGCTACACCTTC
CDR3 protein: CASSLVQNYGYTF

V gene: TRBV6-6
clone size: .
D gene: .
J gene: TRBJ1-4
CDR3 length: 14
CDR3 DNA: TGTGCCAGCAGCCCCGACAGGCGAAATGAAAAACTGTTTTTT
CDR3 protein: CASSPDRRNEKLFF

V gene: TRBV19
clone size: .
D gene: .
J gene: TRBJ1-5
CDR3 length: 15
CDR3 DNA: TGTGCCAGTAGTCGCCCCACAGGGAGCAATCAGCCCCAGCATTTT
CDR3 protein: CASSRPTGSNQPQHF

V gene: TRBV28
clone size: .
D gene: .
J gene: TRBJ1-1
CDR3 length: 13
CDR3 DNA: TGTGCCAGCAGTACAGGGAGGCACACTGAAGCTTTCTTT
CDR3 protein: CASSTGRHTEAFF

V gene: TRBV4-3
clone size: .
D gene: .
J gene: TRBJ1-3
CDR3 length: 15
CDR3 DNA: TGCGCCAGCAGCCCGGACGGTAACTCTGGAAACACCATATATTTT
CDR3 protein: CASSPDGNSGNTIYF

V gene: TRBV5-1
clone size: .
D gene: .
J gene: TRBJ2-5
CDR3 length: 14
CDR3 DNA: TGCGCCAGCAGCTCCGGCGGTCCACAAGAGACCCAGTACTTC
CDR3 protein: CASSSGGPQETQYF

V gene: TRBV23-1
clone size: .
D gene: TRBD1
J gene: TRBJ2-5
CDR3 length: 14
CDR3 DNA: TGCGCCAGCAGTCGGTACAGGGGATTTGAGACCCAGTACTTC
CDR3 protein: CASSRYRGFETQYF

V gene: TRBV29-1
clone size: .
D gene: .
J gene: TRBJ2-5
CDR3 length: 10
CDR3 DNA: TGCAGCGTTGGAACAGAGACCCAGTACTTC
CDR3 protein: CSVGTETQYF

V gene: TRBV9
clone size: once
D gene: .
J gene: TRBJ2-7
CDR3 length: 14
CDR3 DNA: TGTGCCAGCAGCGTAGTGAGTAGCTCCTACGAGCAGTACTTC
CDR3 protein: CASSVVSSSYEQYF

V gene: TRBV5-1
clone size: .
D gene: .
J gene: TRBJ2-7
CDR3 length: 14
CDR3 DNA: TGCGCCAGCAGCTTCGACAGAGGAGCCTACGAGCAGTACTTC
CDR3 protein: CASSFDRGAYEQYF

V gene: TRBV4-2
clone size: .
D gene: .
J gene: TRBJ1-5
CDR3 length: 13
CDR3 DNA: TGTGCCAGCAGCAATCGTGGGGGTCAGCCCCAGCATTTT
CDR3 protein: CASSNRGGQPQHF

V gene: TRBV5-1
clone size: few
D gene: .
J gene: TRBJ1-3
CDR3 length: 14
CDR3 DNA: TGCGCCAGCAGCTTAGAGGTTACTGGAAACACCATATATTTT
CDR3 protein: CASSLEVTGNTIYF

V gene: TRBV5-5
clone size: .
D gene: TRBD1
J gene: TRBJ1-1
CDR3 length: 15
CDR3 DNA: TGTGCCAGCAGCCCGAAGGGACAGGGGTGGCCTGAAGCTTTCTTT
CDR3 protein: CASSPKGQGWPEAFF

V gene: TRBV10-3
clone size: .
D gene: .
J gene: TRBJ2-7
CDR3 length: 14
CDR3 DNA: TGTGCCATCAGCCAGGGAGCAGAGGTCTACGAGCAGTACTTC
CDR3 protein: CAISQGAEVYEQYF

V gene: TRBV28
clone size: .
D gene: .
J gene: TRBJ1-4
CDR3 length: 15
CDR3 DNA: TGTGCCAGCAGTCCAGGGTCCATTGCTAATGAAAAACTGTTTTTT
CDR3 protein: CASSPGSIANEKLFF

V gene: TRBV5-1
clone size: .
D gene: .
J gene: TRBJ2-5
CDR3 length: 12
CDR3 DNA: TGCGCCAGCAGCTGGAGTAGAGAGACCCAGTACTTC
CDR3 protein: CASSWSRETQYF

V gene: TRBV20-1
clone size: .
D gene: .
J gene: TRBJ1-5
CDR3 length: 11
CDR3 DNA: TGCAGTGCTAGGGTGGACGGGCCCCAGCATTTT
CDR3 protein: CSARVDGPQHF

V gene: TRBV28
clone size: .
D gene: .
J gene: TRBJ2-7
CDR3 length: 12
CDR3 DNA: TGTGCCAGCAGTGGCGAAGGCTTCGAGCAGTACTTC
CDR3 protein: CASSGEGFEQYF

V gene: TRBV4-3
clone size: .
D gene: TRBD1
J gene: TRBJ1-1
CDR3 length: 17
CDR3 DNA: TGCGCCAGCAGCCAGATTAGGACAGGGTACTGGGACACTGAAGCTTTCTTT
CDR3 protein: CASSQIRTGYWDTEAFF

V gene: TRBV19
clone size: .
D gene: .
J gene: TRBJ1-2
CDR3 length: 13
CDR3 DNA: TGTGCCAGTAGTATATTCAGGGGTGATGGCTACACCTTC
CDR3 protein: CASSIFRGDGYTF

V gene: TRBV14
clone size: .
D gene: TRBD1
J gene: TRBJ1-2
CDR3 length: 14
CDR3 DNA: TGTGCCAGCAGCTGGGCAGGGGGCATTGACGGCTACACCTTC
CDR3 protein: CASSWAGGIDGYTF

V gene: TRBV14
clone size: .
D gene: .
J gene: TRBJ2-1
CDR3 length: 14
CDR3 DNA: TGTGCCAGCAGGAAGGGGGGATCGTACAATGAGCAGTTCTTC
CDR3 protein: CASRKGGSYNEQFF

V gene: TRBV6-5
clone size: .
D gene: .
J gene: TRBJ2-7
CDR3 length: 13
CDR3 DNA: TGTGCCACCTACAGGGCGAGCTCCTACGAGCAGTACTTC
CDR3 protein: CATYRASSYEQYF

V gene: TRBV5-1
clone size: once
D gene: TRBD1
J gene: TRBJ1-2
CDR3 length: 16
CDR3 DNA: TGCGCCAGCAGCTTCGCTGGGACAGGGGCTAACTATGGCTACACCTTC
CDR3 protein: CASSFAGTGANYGYTF

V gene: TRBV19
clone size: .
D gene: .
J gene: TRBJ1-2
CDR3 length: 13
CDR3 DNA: TGTGCCAGTAGTCCGACCCAGGGAACGGGCTACACCTTC
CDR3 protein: CASSPTQGTGYTF

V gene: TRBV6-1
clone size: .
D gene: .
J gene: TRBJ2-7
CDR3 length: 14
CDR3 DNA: TGTGCCAGCAGTACGGACCCTAGCTCCTACGAGCAGTACTTC
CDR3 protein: CASSTDPSSYEQYF

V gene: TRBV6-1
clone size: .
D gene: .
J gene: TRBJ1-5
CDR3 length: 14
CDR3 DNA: TGTGCCAGCAGTGACTTTTATAGCAATCAGCCCCAGCATTTT
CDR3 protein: CASSDFYSNQPQHF

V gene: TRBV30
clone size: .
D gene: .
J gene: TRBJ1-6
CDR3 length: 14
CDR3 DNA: TGTGCCTGGAGCCAGTTGGGGTCCGAATCACCCCTCCACTTT
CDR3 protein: CAWSQLGSESPLHF

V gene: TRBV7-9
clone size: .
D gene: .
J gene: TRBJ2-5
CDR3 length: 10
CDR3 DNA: TGTGCCAGCGGTTGGGAGACCCAGTACTTC
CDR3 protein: CASGWETQYF

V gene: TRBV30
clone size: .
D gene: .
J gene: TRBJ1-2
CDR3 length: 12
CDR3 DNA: TGTGCCTGGGCGGCAGGGCAAGGTGGCTACACCTTC
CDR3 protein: CAWAAGQGGYTF

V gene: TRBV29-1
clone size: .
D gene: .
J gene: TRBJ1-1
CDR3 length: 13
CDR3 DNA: TGCAGCGCCCCCCCGGGGCTGAACACTGAAGCTTTCTTT
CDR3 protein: CSAPPGLNTEAFF

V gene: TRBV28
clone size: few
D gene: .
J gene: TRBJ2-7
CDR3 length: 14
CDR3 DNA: TGTGCCAGCAGTAGGGGCTTTGCCGGCTACGAGCAGTACTTC
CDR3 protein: CASSRGFAGYEQYF

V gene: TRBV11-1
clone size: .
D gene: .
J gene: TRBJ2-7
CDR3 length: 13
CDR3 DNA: TGTGCCAGCAGACCCGGGACATTCTACGAGCAGTACTTC
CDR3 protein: CASRPGTFYEQYF

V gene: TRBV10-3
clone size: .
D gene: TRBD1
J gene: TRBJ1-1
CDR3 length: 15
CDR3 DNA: TGTGCCATCAGGCCGGGACAGACTTTGAACACTGAAGCTTTCTTT
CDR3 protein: CAIRPGQTLNTEAFF

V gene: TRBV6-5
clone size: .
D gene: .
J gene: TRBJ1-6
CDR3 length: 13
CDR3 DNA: TGTGCCAGCAGTTACTCTCGGTTTTCACCCCTCCACTTT
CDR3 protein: CASSYSRFSPLHF

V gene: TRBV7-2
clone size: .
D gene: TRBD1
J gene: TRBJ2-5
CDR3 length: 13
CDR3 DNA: TGTGCCAGCAGAAGGCACAGGGGAGAGACCCAGTACTTC
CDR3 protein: CASRRHRGETQYF

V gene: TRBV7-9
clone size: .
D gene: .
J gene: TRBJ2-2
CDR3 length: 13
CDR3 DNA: TGTGCCAGCAGCTTAGCTCGTTTGAGGGAGCTGTTTTTT
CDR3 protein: CASSLARLRELFF

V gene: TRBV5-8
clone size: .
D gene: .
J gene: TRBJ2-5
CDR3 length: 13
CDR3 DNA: TGTGCCAGCAGCCCCAGGGGAGAAGAGACCCAGTACTTC
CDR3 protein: CASSPRGEETQYF

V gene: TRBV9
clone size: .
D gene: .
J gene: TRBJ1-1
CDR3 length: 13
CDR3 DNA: TGTGCCAGCAGTGGGCCTTGGGACACTGAAGCTTTCTTT
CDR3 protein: CASSGPWDTEAFF

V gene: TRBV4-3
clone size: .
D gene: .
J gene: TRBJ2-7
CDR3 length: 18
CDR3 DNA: TGCGCCAGCAGCCAAGACAGCGGCCCCCGGGGCAGGGCCTACGAGCAGTACTTC
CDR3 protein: CASSQDSGPRGRAYEQYF

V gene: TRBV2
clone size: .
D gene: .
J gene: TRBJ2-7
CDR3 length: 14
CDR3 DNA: TGTGCCAGCAGCGAGCGACAGCCCGTCTACGAGCAGTACTTC
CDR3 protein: CASSERQPVYEQYF

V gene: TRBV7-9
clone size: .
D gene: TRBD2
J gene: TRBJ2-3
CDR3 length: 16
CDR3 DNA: TGTGCCAGCAGCTTATGGGCGGGGGGTGTGAGAGATACGCAGTATTTT
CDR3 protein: CASSLWAGGVRDTQYF

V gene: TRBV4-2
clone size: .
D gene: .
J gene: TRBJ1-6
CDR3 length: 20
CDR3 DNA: TGTGCCAGCAGCCAAGATCTGCAGGTCCCTACGAGCTCCTATAATTCACCCCTCCACTTT
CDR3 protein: CASSQDLQVPTSSYNSPLHF

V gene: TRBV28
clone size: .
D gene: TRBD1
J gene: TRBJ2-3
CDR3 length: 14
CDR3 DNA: TGTGCCAGCAGTCCAGGGGGTGTTACAGATACGCAGTATTTT
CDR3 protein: CASSPGGVTDTQYF

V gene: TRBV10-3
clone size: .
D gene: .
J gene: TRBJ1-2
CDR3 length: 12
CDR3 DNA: TGTGCCATCAGTGAGGCAGTCGGGGGCTACACCTTC
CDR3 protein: CAISEAVGGYTF

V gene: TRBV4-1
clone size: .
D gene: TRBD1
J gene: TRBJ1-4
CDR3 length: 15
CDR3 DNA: TGCGCCAGCAGCCAACCAGACAGGGTCGTGGAAAAACTGTTTTTT
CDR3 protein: CASSQPDRVVEKLFF

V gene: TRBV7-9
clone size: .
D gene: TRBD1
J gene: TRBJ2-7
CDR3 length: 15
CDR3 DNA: TGTGCCAGCAGCTCAGAACAGGGGGTTGCCTACGAGCAGTACTTC
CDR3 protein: CASSSEQGVAYEQYF

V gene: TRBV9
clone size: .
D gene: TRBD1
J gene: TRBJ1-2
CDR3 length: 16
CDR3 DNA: TGTGCCAGCAGCGTAGACGGCAGGGGGCTGACGCTTGGCTACACCTTC
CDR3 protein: CASSVDGRGLTLGYTF

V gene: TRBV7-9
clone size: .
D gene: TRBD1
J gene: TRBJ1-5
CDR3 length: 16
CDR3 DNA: TGTGCCAGCAGCTTCAATGACAGGGGGAGTTATCAGCCCCAGCATTTT
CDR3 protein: CASSFNDRGSYQPQHF

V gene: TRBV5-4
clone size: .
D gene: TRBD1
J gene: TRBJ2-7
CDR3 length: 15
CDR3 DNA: TGTGCCAGCAGCTCCCTGGGACAGGGTCGGTACGAGCAGTACTTC
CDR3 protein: CASSSLGQGRYEQYF